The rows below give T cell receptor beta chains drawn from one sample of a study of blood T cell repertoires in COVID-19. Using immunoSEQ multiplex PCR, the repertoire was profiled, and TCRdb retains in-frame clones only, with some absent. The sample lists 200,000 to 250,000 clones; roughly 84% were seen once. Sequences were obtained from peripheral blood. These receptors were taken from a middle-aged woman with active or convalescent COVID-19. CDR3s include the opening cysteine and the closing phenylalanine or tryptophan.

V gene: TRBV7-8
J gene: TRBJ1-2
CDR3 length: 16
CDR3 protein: CASTRTAPPFFYGYTF

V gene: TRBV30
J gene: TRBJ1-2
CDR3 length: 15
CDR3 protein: CAWSRRTDSNYGYTF

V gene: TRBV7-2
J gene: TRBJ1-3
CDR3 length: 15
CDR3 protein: CASSPGGASGNTIYF

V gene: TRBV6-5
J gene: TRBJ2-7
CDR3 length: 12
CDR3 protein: CASRGGGYEQYF

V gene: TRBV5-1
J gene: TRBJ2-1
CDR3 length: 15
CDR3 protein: CASSLVGAGGNEQFF

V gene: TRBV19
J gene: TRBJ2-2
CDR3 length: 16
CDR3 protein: CASSIAYRAGSGELFF

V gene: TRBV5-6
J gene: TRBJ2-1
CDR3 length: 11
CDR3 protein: CASSSDSEQFF

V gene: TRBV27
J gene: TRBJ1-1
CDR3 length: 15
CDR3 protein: CASSLSAGGYTEAFF

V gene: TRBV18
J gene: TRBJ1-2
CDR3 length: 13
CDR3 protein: CASSRGQGDGYTF

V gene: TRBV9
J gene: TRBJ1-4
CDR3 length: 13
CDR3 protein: CASSVDGGRKLFF

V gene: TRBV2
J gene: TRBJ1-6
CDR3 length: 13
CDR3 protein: CASSEALRSPLHF

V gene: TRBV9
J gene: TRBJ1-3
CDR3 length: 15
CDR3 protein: CASSPTGGHGNTIYF

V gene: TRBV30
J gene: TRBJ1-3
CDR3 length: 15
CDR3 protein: CAWSGDSSSGNTIYF

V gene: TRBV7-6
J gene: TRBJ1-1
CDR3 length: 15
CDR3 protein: CASSLDLDSGSEAFF

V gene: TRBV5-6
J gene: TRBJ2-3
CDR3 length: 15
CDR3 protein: CASSFLTGVTDTQYF

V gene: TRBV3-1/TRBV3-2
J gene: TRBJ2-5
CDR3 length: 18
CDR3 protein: CASSQDRTSGGDQETQYF

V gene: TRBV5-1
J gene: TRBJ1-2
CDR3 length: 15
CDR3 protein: CASSLAGTGTYGYTF

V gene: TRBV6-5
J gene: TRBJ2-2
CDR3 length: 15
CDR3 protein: CASTTGGMGTGELFF

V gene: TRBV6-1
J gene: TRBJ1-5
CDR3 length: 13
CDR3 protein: CATVQGISQPQHF

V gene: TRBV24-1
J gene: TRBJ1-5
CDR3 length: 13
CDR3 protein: CATSFQGNQPQHF

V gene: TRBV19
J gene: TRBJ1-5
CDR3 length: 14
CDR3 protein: CAIATGQGNQPQHF

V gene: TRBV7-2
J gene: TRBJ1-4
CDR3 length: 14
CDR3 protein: CASRRIMGGEKLFF

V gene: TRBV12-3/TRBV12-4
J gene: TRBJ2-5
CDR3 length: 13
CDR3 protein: CASSLRGSETQYF

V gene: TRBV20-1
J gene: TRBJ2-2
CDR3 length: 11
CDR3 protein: CSAYRAGELFF

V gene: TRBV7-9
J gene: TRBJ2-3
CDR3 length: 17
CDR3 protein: CASSLLLSEPSTDTQYF

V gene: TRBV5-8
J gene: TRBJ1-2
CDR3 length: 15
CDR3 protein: CASRLRDRADYGYTF